The next 29 T cell receptor beta chains were all read from a single sample in a study of CD8 T cells in Susac syndrome. A quantity of roughly 0.5 to 1 ug RNA underwent reverse transcription using random hexamers. TCRdb re-called the immunoSEQ multiplex PCR reads with MiXCR, one entry per CDR3 protein. The sample holds tens of thousands of distinct CDR3 sequences, over 85% seen once. Sequenced material: CD8+ T cells from PBMCs. All receptors derive from a human donor with Susac syndrome.

The chain's CDR3 is CATGQETQYF. CDR3 nucleotides: TGTGCCACCGGGCAAGAGACCCAGTACTTC. The genes are TRBV15 and TRBJ2-5; D not resolved. V gave up 8 bases and J gave up 2 bases, with 3 bases separating them. The germline V gene has CDR1 LNHNV and CDR2 YYDKDF (reference sequence). This CDR3 region has 10 residues.

The CDR3 sequence: CAISHGTSGRVEQFF. Written as DNA, the CDR3 is TGTGCCATCAGTCATGGGACTAGCGGGAGAGTTGAGCAGTTCTTC. The genes are TRBV10-3 and TRBJ2-1; the match to TRBD2 covers 14 bases. Per the germline V gene, CDR1 is ENHRY and CDR2 is SYGVKD. The CDR3 contains 15 residues. V lost 5 bases and J lost 9; bases outside the gene matches: 6.

This chain connects TRBV25-1 to TRBJ2-7; D not certain. This CDR3 is 13 amino acids long. Germline V CDR1 and CDR2: MGHDK, SYGVNS. Trimming removed 9 bases at V and 5 bases at J, with 17 bases between. CDR3 region: CASSDSGLDEQYF. CDR3 DNA sequence: TGTGCCAGTTCCGACTCCGGGTTGGACGAGCAGTACTTC.

J is TRBJ2-5 and V is TRBV11-2; no definite D call. Germline CDR1 is SGHAT and CDR2 is FQNNGV. Deletions cut 5 bases from V and 4 bases from J, with 8 bases between. The CDR3 is 12 residues long. The DNA for the CDR3 is TGTGCCAGCAGCGGGGATCGAGAGACCCAGTACTTC. Amino acid sequence: CASSGDRETQYF.

The gene calls are TRBV18 and TRBJ1-1; 8 bases match TRBD1. CDR1 is KGHSH and CDR2 is LQKENI in the germline V gene. V shed 3 bases, J shed 0 bases, and the junction held 6 bases outside the gene matches. This CDR3 contains 16 residues. This CDR3 reads CASSPIWTGLNTEAFF. DNA for the CDR3: TGTGCCAGCTCACCCATTTGGACAGGGCTGAACACTGAAGCTTTCTTT.

The chain couples TRBV20-1 to TRBJ2-2; possibly TRBD1 for D (5 bases). Trimming shortened V by 6 bases and J by 1 base, and 12 bases separated the two germline ends. The CDR3 sequence is 14 residues long. The germline V gene encodes CDR1 DFQATT and CDR2 SNEGSKA (reference sequence). CDR3 region: CSAPDTRNTGELFF. As DNA, the CDR3 is TGCAGTGCCCCGGACACCCGGAACACCGGGGAGCTGTTTTTT.

This chain links TRBV12-3 or TRBV12-4 with TRBJ1-5; maybe TRBD1 (5 bases). Trimming took off 3 bases at V and 6 bases at J, with 15 bases between the two ends. There are 15 residues in the CDR3. CDR3 sequence reads: CASSLTRQWGQPQHF. Here the CDR3 DNA reads TGTGCCAGCAGTTTGACCCGACAGTGGGGTCAGCCCCAGCATTTT.

The chain combines TRBV20-1 with TRBJ2-7; a possible D gene is TRBD2 (6 bases). Germline CDR1 reads DFQATT; CDR2 reads SNEGSKA (reference sequence). There are 12 residues in the CDR3. V lost 2 bases, J lost 4 bases, and 9 bases lay in between. CDR3 residues: CSARQEGYEQYF. The CDR3 DNA reads as TGCAGTGCTAGACAGGAGGGTTACGAGCAGTACTTC.

This clonotype was recorded only once. The chain uses TRBV7-9 and TRBJ2-3; TRBD2 aligns across 10 bases. Unmatched junction bases numbered 4, after V lost 7 bases and J lost 3 bases. The CDR3 loop spans 14 amino acids. The V gene's germline CDR1 is SEHNR and CDR2 FQNEAQ (reference sequence). This CDR3 reads CASTSGSGTDTQYF. CDR3 sequence (DNA): TGTGCCAGCACTAGCGGGAGCGGGACAGATACGCAGTATTTT.

V is TRBV2 and J is TRBJ2-1; D is unclear. Trimming removed 4 bases from V and 8 bases from J, with 12 bases in between. The CDR3 totals 13 residues. Per the germline V gene, CDR1 is SNHLY and CDR2 is FYNNEI. The CDR3 DNA reads TGTGCCAGCAGTGGGACGGCAGTCCATGAGCAGTTCTTC. Encoded protein: CASSGTAVHEQFF.

Only one count was recorded for this clonotype. CDR3 loop: CASRDRVRLAKNIQYF. The CDR3, as DNA: TGTGCCAGCAGGGACAGGGTTCGACTCGCCAAAAACATTCAGTACTTC. The chain uses TRBV6-4 and TRBJ2-4; 8 bases are a match to TRBD1. CDR3 length: 16 residues. CDR1 and CDR2 from the germline V gene are MRHNA and SNTAGT. After removal of 6 bases from V and 1 base from J, the junction contained 8 bases not matched to a gene.

The chain carries TRBV7-2 and TRBJ2-5; 12 nucleotides agree with TRBD2. The germline gives CDR1 SGHTA, CDR2 FQGNSA. Trimming took 5 bases from V and 9 from J; bases not matched to a gene: 10. The CDR3 is 15 amino acids. The CDR3 DNA is TGTGCCAGCAGCACAACTAGCGGGGGGACTGCGGCCCAGTACTTC. Translation gives CASSTTSGGTAAQYF.

This sequence joins TRBV3-1 and TRBJ1-5; no reliable D call. Germline V gene data show CDR1 as LGHDT and CDR2 as YNNKEL (reference sequence). The V end was cut by 1 base, the J end by 3 bases, with 7 bases between. The CDR3 is 14 amino acids. The CDR3 sequence is CASSQGTANQPQHF. The CDR3 DNA sequence: TGTGCCAGCAGCCAAGGCACAGCCAATCAGCCCCAGCATTTT.

The chain links TRBV7-8 to TRBJ1-1; D ambiguous. The CDR3 runs to 13 residues. Germline-derived CDR1 and CDR2 are SGHVS and FQNEAQ. The V end was cut by 1 base, the J end by 4 bases, with 7 bases between. This CDR3 reads CASSLGLATEAFF. The CDR3 DNA follows: TGTGCCAGCAGCTTAGGGTTGGCCACTGAAGCTTTCTTT.

The V gene is TRBV7-9, the J gene TRBJ1-2; no clear D. The V and J ends lost 4 bases and 2 bases respectively, with 20 bases between them. CDR3 length equals 17 residues. The germline V gene encodes CDR1 SEHNR and CDR2 FQNEAQ (reference sequence). The CDR3 DNA reads as TGTGCCAGCAGCTCGACCGCCGCAGAGACTAGGAACTATGGCTACACCTTC. Translating it yields CASSSTAAETRNYGYTF.

The V and J genes are TRBV3-1 and TRBJ2-2; tentatively, D is TRBD1 or TRBD2 (5 bases each). Between the trimmed V and J ends, which lost 1 base and 6 bases, there was a span of 12 bases. The CDR3 loop spans 15 amino acids. CDR1 is LGHDT, CDR2 YNNKEL, per germline (reference sequence). CDR3 DNA sequence: TGTGCCAGCAGCCAAGTTGGGGGAGCAGCCGGGGAGCTGTTTTTT. This codes for CASSQVGGAAGELFF.

The chain employs TRBV7-2 and TRBJ2-1; 7 bases are a match to TRBD1. J lost 8 bases, V lost 2 bases, and 6 bases had no gene match. From germline, CDR1 is SGHTA and CDR2 FQGNSA. The CDR3 contains 14 residues. The CDR3 protein is CASSLLQGFDEQFF. CDR3 DNA: TGTGCCAGCAGCTTACTACAGGGGTTCGATGAGCAGTTCTTC.

This clonotype was seen a single time. CDR3: CASSYPWGSGRNSYEQYF. CDR3 bases: TGTGCCAGCAGTTACCCGTGGGGTAGCGGGAGGAACTCCTACGAGCAGTACTTC. The rearrangement joins TRBV6-5 to TRBJ2-7, with 10 positions matching TRBD2. The CDR3 has 18 amino acids. V was clipped by 2 bases and J by 0 bases; unmatched bases: 10. Germline V gene data show CDR1 as MNHEY and CDR2 as SVGAGI.

The chain recombines TRBV19 with TRBJ2-7; either TRBD1 or TRBD2 may supply D (6 bases each). Germline V gene data show CDR1 as LNHDA and CDR2 as SQIVND (reference sequence). The CDR3 has 18 residues. V lost 4 bases, J lost 1 base, and 23 bases lay in between. The CDR3 is CASSRGGTSFFASYEQYF. The CDR3 DNA reads TGTGCCAGTAGTAGAGGGGGGACATCTTTCTTCGCGTCCTACGAGCAGTACTTC.

The table lists this clonotype with a count of one. CDR3 residues: CASSLSGLTSGTGFRETQYF. The DNA for the CDR3 is TGTGCCAGCAGCTTATCGGGGCTGACTAGCGGGACTGGCTTCCGAGAGACCCAGTACTTC. The gene calls are TRBV7-2 and TRBJ2-5; 11 positions match TRBD2. V trimming: 2 bases; J trimming: 4 bases; junction bases outside the gene matches: 18. The CDR3 consists of 20 residues. Looked up from germline, CDR1 is SGHTA and CDR2 is FQGNSA.

This clonotype was recorded once. The chain is built from TRBV12-3 or TRBV12-4 and TRBJ2-5; D is perhaps TRBD1 (6 bases). This CDR3 comprises 13 residues. V lost 4 bases and J 1 base, leaving 7 bases between the germline ends. CDR3 region: CASSSQGQETQYF. CDR3 sequence (DNA): TGTGCCAGCAGTTCACAGGGCCAAGAGACCCAGTACTTC.

This chain joins TRBV4-3 and TRBJ2-7; D is perhaps TRBD2 (5 bases). Germline V lookup: CDR1 LGHNA, CDR2 YSLEER. CDR3 length: 15 residues. V gave up 0 bases and J gave up 2 bases, with 11 bases separating them. The CDR3 region has the DNA TGCGCCAGCAGCCAAGATGGGAGCGGAGCCTACGAGCAGTACTTC. This encodes CASSQDGSGAYEQYF.

The gene calls are TRBV13 and TRBJ2-5; 12 bases agree with TRBD2. V was pared by 5 bases and J by 1 base, with 11 bases of the junction left unmatched. This CDR3 has 18 residues. Germline CDR1 is PRHDT and CDR2 is FYEKMQ (reference sequence). The CDR3 nucleotides are TGTGCCAGCAGCCTCCCTAGCGGGGGGGCGTACACCCAAGAGACCCAGTACTTC. This gives the protein CASSLPSGGAYTQETQYF. The full variable domain, in which reference TRBV13 and TRBJ2-5 provide the parts outside the CDR3, is AAGVIQSPRHLIKEKRETATLKCYPIPRHDTVYWYQQGPGQDPQFLISFYEKMQSDKGSIPDRFSAQQFSDYHSELNMSSLELGDSALYFCASSLPSGGAYTQETQYFGPGTRLLVL.

V is TRBV3-1 and J is TRBJ2-3; D uncertain. This CDR3 contains 12 residues. Germline V lookup: CDR1 LGHDT, CDR2 YNNKEL (reference sequence). V shed 1 base and J shed 4 bases, with 3 bases lying between them. DNA of the CDR3: TGTGCCAGCAGCCAAGGAGCAGATACGCAGTATTTT. The encoded protein is CASSQGADTQYF.

The chain couples TRBV7-9 to TRBJ2-7; TRBD2 aligns across 14 bases. Germline V gene sequence: CDR1 SEHNR, CDR2 FQNEAQ (reference sequence). This CDR3 has 16 amino acids. V was clipped by 4 bases and J by 6 bases; unmatched bases: 8. The CDR3 coding sequence is TGTGCCAGCAGCTACGGCGGGACTAGCGGGAGAGGCGAGCAGTACTTC. Translating it yields CASSYGGTSGRGEQYF.

The chain uses TRBV15 and TRBJ2-1; 7 bases map to TRBD2. V lost 5 bases and J lost 2; bases outside the gene matches: 6. The CDR3 is 15 residues long. Germline V lookup: CDR1 LNHNV, CDR2 YYDKDF (reference sequence). The CDR3 nucleotides read TGTGCCACCAGCTCTGGGGGGGGAACCTACAATGAGCAGTTCTTC. It encodes CATSSGGGTYNEQFF. Looking up the rest from reference TRBV15 and TRBJ2-1 gives the full variable domain: DAMVIQNPRYQVTQFGKPVTLSCSQTLNHNVMYWYQQKSSQAPKLLFHYYDKDFNNEADTPDNFQSRRPNTSFCFLDIRSPGLGDTAMYLCATSSGGGTYNEQFFGPGTRLTVL.

The chain has TRBV27 and TRBJ2-4; 10 nucleotides agree with TRBD1. The V segment lost 5 bases and the J segment 7 bases; nucleotides outside the gene matches: 5. Germline V gives CDR1 MNHEY, CDR2 SMNVEV (reference sequence). The CDR3 consists of 14 residues. CDR3 DNA sequence: TGTGCCAGCAGTCCCGGGACAGGGGTTAACATTCAGTACTTC. This codes for CASSPGTGVNIQYF.

This chain joins TRBV19 and TRBJ2-1, with 12 bases aligning to TRBD2. The junction had 7 bases not matched to a gene; V was cut back by 8 bases and J by 8 bases. Looked up from germline, CDR1 is LNHDA and CDR2 is SQIVND (reference sequence). The CDR3 runs 14 residues. For the CDR3, the DNA is TGTGCCAGTCGGACTAGCGGGATTGGCGATGAGCAGTTCTTC. Its protein product is CASRTSGIGDEQFF.

J is TRBJ2-4 and V is TRBV7-6, with D perhaps TRBD1 (6 bases). Germline assignment: CDR1 SGHVS and CDR2 FNYEAQ. This CDR3 comprises 16 residues. The V end was cut by 4 bases, the J end by 7 bases, with 20 bases between. DNA for the CDR3: TGTGCCAGCAGCTCCCCGGGTAGGGACAAGGCTAACATTCAGTACTTC. It encodes CASSSPGRDKANIQYF. Based on the CDR3 plus reference TRBV7-6 and TRBJ2-4, the full variable domain is GAGVSQSPRYKVTKRGQDVALRCDPISGHVSLYWYRQALGQGPEFLTYFNYEAQQDKSGLPNDRFSAERPEGSISTLTIQRTEQRDSAMYRCASSSPGRDKANIQYFGAGTRLSVL.